The 12 T cell receptor beta chains in this list originate from one sample, sequenced in a study of CD8+ T cells in alopecia areata. Investigators isolated RNA and reverse transcribed it into cDNA to act as the sequencing template. Only in-frame clones appear in the TCRdb table, and some are missing; sequencing was by immunoSEQ multiplex PCR. The repertoire includes hundreds of thousands of clones, around 67% of them detected once, and around 1.2% sits in the top ten. Sequenced here: CD4+ T cells sorted from blood, sampled at week 0. These receptors originate from a human donor with alopecia areata.

The gene calls are TRBV7-6 and TRBJ1-2, with 8 bases matching TRBD1. This CDR3 is 12 amino acids long. The J segment lost 8 bases and the V segment lost 5 bases, leaving 4 bases of the junction unmatched. Per germline, CDR1 SGHVS and CDR2 FNYEAQ. DNA of the CDR3: TGTGCCAGCAGCCCAGGGGGCGAGGGCTACACCTTC. This encodes CASSPGGEGYTF.

The chain links TRBV15 to TRBJ2-3; D unresolved. The CDR3 runs to 12 residues. CDR1 is LNHNV and CDR2 is YYDKDF in the germline V gene (reference sequence). V lost 1 base, J lost 8 bases, and 7 bases lay in between. CDR3 coding DNA: TGTGCCACCAGCAGAGTAACGGGTACGCAGTATTTT. This sequence encodes CATSRVTGTQYF.

The chain combines TRBV5-1 with TRBJ2-7; no firm D call. The CDR3 covers 15 residues. Trimming cost V 2 bases and J 1 base, with 13 bases left between them. The germline CDR1 and CDR2 sequences are SGHRS and YFSETQ. CDR3 coding DNA: TGCGCCAGCAGCTTTGTCCAGGTGGGATCCTACGAGCAGTACTTC. It yields the protein CASSFVQVGSYEQYF.

This clone showed up just a few times. The chain uses TRBV6-5 and TRBJ2-5; no clear D gene. Trimming took off 0 bases at V and 8 bases at J, with 10 bases between the two ends. The CDR3 extends over 13 amino acids. Germline lookup yields CDR1 MNHEY and CDR2 SVGAGI. The CDR3 sequence: CASSYSAAYTQYF. CDR3 nucleotides: TGTGCCAGCAGTTACTCGGCGGCCTACACCCAGTACTTC.

V gene TRBV30 combines with J gene TRBJ2-1; D is perhaps TRBD1 (6 bases). Germline CDR1 reads GTSNPN; CDR2 reads SVGIG (reference sequence). This CDR3 is built from 16 residues. Trimming took off 0 bases at V and 3 bases at J, with 15 bases between the two ends. The CDR3 region has the DNA TGTGCCTGGAGTGTAAAATCTGGGGGCAGCTACAATGAGCAGTTCTTC. This codes for CAWSVKSGGSYNEQFF.

This chain connects TRBV2 to TRBJ2-3, with 9 bases identical to TRBD2. V trimming: 0 bases; J trimming: 2 bases; junction bases outside the gene matches: 6. Germline lookup yields CDR1 SNHLY and CDR2 FYNNEI. The CDR3 covers 17 residues. The CDR3 sequence: CASSEAKTSGFTDTQYF. The CDR3 DNA follows: TGTGCCAGCAGTGAAGCAAAGACTAGCGGTTTCACAGATACGCAGTATTTT.

The chain is built from TRBV27 and TRBJ1-1; D is unclear. V dropped 2 bases and J dropped 3 bases, with 10 bases sitting between them. This CDR3 is 14 amino acids long. Germline V CDR1 and CDR2: MNHEY, SMNVEV (reference sequence). The CDR3 nucleotides read TGTGCCAGCAGTTTAAGGAGATCCGACACTGAAGCTTTCTTT. Amino acids: CASSLRRSDTEAFF.

J is TRBJ1-1 and V is TRBV30, with TRBD1 as a possible D gene (5 bases). CDR3 size: 15 residues. Trimming removed 0 bases at V and 1 base at J, with 12 bases between. Per germline, CDR1 GTSNPN and CDR2 SVGIG (reference sequence). In nucleotides, the CDR3 is TGTGCCTGGAGTGTGGGACTAACAGGGAACACTGAAGCTTTCTTT. Amino acid sequence: CAWSVGLTGNTEAFF.

The gene calls are TRBV29-1 and TRBJ1-1; no firm D call. The germline V gene has CDR1 SQVTM and CDR2 ANQGSEA. V lost 6 bases to trimming and J lost 0 bases, with 8 bases between them. The CDR3 runs to 12 residues. CDR3 sequence reads: CSVGHLNTEAFF. DNA for the CDR3: TGCAGCGTAGGGCACTTGAACACTGAAGCTTTCTTT. The variable domain in full, completed from reference TRBV29-1 and TRBJ1-1, reads SAVISQKPSRDICQRGTSLTIQCQVDSQVTMMFWYRQQPGQSLTLIATANQGSEATYESGFVIDKFPISRPNLTFSTLTVSNMSPEDSSIYLCSVGHLNTEAFFGQGTRLTVV.

This rearrangement joins TRBV30 to TRBJ2-7, with D perhaps TRBD2 (6 bases). Trimming stripped 3 bases from V and 4 bases from J, with 16 bases between. The CDR3 has 14 residues. Germline CDR1 GTSNPN, CDR2 SVGIG (reference sequence). CDR3: CAWSGNPGLYEQYF. The CDR3 nucleotides are TGTGCCTGGAGCGGCAACCCGGGACTTTACGAGCAGTACTTC.

The table lists this clone with a few counts. The V gene is TRBV4-3, the J gene TRBJ2-2, with D perhaps matching TRBD1 (6 bases). This CDR3 has 15 residues. The germline gives CDR1 LGHNA, CDR2 YSLEER. V was trimmed by 6 bases and J by 1 base, leaving 12 bases between them. The CDR3 DNA reads as TGCGCCAGCAGATCAAACAGGGTGAACACCGGGGAGCTGTTTTTT. Its translation is CASRSNRVNTGELFF.

This clone was observed a handful of times. The chain has TRBV2 and TRBJ2-5; D gene ambiguous. The CDR3 is 11 amino acids. The germline V gene has CDR1 SNHLY and CDR2 FYNNEI. V was clipped by 8 bases and J by 9 bases, with 13 bases between them. In DNA form, the CDR3 reads TGTGCCAGCGCCGGGCGTGGGGCCCAGTACTTC. Encoded protein: CASAGRGAQYF.